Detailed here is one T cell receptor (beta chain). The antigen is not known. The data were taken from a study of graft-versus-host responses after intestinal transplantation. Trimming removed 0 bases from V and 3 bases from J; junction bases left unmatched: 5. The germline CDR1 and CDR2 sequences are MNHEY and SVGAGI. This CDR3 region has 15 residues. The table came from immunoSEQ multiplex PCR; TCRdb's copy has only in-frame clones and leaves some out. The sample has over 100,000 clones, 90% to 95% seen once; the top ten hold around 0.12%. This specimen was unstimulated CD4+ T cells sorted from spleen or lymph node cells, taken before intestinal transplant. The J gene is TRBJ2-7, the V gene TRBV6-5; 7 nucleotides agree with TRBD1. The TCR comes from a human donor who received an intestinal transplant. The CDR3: CASSYSTGLSYEQYF. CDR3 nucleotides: TGTGCCAGCAGTTACTCGACAGGGCTAAGCTACGAGCAGTACTTC.